The next 3 T cell receptor beta chains were all read from a single sample in a study of OX40 agonist ivuxolimab in advanced cancers. Method: immunoSEQ multiplex PCR; TCRdb's copy keeps in-frame clones and lacks some. This sample carries around 100,000 clones, around 87% of them seen once, and the ten largest clones take around 1.6%. This sample comprised CD4+ or CD8+ T cells sorted from blood, obtained in a trial of the OX40 agonist ivuxolimab. These TCRs come from an adult with an advanced solid tumor such as melanoma, head and neck, liver or kidney cancer.

This chain joins TRBV5-1 and TRBJ2-3; TRBD2 might be the D (6 bases). The CDR3 contains 14 residues. Trimming took off 5 bases at V and 1 base at J, with 11 bases between the two ends. Germline V gene sequence: CDR1 SGHRS, CDR2 YFSETQ. Here the CDR3 DNA reads TGCGCCAGCAGGAAGGAGGGGCGCACAGATACGCAGTATTTT. This codes for CASRKEGRTDTQYF.

The chain couples TRBV11-2 to TRBJ2-3, with a possible D match to TRBD1 (6 bases). V lost 5 bases to trimming and J lost 2 bases, with 11 bases between them. The CDR3 runs to 14 residues. Germline lookup yields CDR1 SGHAT and CDR2 FQNNGV. The CDR3 reads CASSLTGVTDTQYF. The DNA of the CDR3 is TGTGCCAGCAGCCTGACAGGAGTCACAGATACGCAGTATTTT.

The chain combines TRBV11-2 with TRBJ2-1, with TRBD1 matching 7 bases. The CDR3 contains 17 residues. Losses at the gene ends were 1 base for V and 5 bases for J; bases not matched to a gene: 11. Per germline, CDR1 SGHAT and CDR2 FQNNGV. CDR3 amino acids: CASSLGAGGTKDNEQFF. CDR3 bases: TGTGCCAGCAGCTTAGGCGCAGGGGGTACGAAGGACAATGAGCAGTTCTTC.